This T cell receptor (beta chain) was captured in a study of blood T cell dynamics during melanoma immunotherapy. Method: immunoSEQ multiplex PCR; TCRdb's copy keeps in-frame clones and lacks some. The sample lists fewer than 8,000 clones; 70% to 85% were seen once. As for time point: week 3, after first cycle of checkpoint inhibitor. The TCR comes from a human donor with melanoma. The source was blood, collected from a patient treated with checkpoint blockade.

In DNA, the CDR3 is TGTGCCAGCAGTGAAGCTCGCAGGGTTTACAATGAGCAGTTCTTC. Amino acids: CASSEARRVYNEQFF. V usage is TRBV2 and J usage is TRBJ2-1; tentative D call: TRBD1 (5 bases). CDR1 is SNHLY and CDR2 is FYNNEI in the germline V gene. The CDR3 is 15 residues long. Trimming stripped 0 bases from V and 4 bases from J, with 10 bases between.